This T cell receptor (beta chain) was captured by sequencing in a study of blood T cell repertoires in COVID-19 (dated by TCRdb to about 2020). For the study in its entirety: Samples from collaborators originated in the United States, Italy and Spain and spanned both the acute and convalescent phases of COVID-19. The prospective study material was composed of cDNA or gDNA derived from T cells, B-cell-depleted T cells, or PBMCs. The dataset comprised deeply sampled blood TCRbeta repertoires from subjects exposed to, actively infected with, or recovered from COVID-19. The repertoires were released in a freely available public database meant as a resource for research on the immune response to SARS-CoV-2. The samples were drawn from the first 160 participants of the ongoing ImmuneRACE study and from under 1,500 subjects provided by 6 global collaborators. Nearly every sample came with metadata listing a de-identified subject ID, COVID-19 status, age in years and sex. Where available, HLA class I and class II types were taken from metadata supplied by the sample provider and were not determined by assay-based typing.

Enrolling through a virtual design, the prospective study's participants ranged in age from about 18 to 89 years and lived across about two dozen United States geographic areas. In the prospective study, participants were assigned to cohorts based on the clinical history participants reported in a screening survey and a study questionnaire. A participant counted as exposed if, within 2 weeks of entering the study, that participant had been in contact with someone who had a PCR-confirmed or clinician-diagnosed COVID-19 case. In the prospective study, whole blood, serum and a nasopharyngeal or oropharyngeal swab were collected from each participant by mobile phlebotomists. Over a roughly 2-month period, participants in the prospective study had the option of providing additional blood draws and questionnaires. Before DNA extraction, blood samples from the prospective study were shipped at room temperature or frozen.

TCRbeta CDR3 regions were amplified from genomic DNA by means of the immunoSEQ Assay, a bias-controlled multiplex PCR. The authors processed their data as follows. The number of nucleated cells in each sample was estimated by amplification of reference gene primers within the assay. To quantify the absolute abundance of each unique TCRbeta CDR3 rearrangement, sequence reads were collapsed and filtered. For each sample, productive Simpson clonality was calculated as the square root of Simpson's diversity index across productive rearrangements. TCRdb took over this immuneACCESS table, retaining in-frame rearrangements with V and J assigned. Such tables are incomplete; in checked studies, under half of the missing clones stem from an unresolved V gene, and the remainder is unexplained. V, J and clone size were drawn from that table, and D and trimming were deduced from the DNA. This sample holds about 300,000 clones; around 92% were observed only once. The ten largest clones capture 2.5% to 3.5% of the sample.

Notes on this clone: Its antigen is still unknown. One base away there is no much larger clone; base qualities are not given.

General findings and caveats noted by the study authors: The amount of clinical and demographic metadata varied by source and participant and was provided uncurated.

CDR3 length: 14 amino acids, cysteine to phenylalanine. Only the CDR3 region is kept as DNA, spanning 42 bases read in frame from base 1. V gives up 3 bases and J gives up 3 bases, and the segment between their germline ends measures 13 bases. CDR1 SGHRS and CDR2 YFSETQ were looked up in the germline V gene. Sequencing input: PBMCs or T cells enriched from blood (not recorded which). The receptor was isolated from a woman aged 50 to 65 who had been exposed to COVID-19. Here the chain combines TRBV5-1 and TRBJ2-7; TRBD2 is possibly the D segment (5 matching bases). The CDR3 loop reads CASSSRPGSYEQYF. The DNA reads as follows: TGCGCCAGCAGCTCCCGCCCGGGGAGCTACGAGCAGTACTTC. With the rest looked up from the reference TRBV5-1 and TRBJ2-7 genes rather than sequenced, the full variable domain is KAGVTQTPRYLIKTRGQQVTLSCSPISGHRSVSWYQQTPGQGLQFLFEYFSETQRNKGNFPGRFSGRQFSNSRSEMNVSTLELGDSALYLCASSSRPGSYEQYFGPGTRLTVT.